Listed here is a single TCR beta chain. Its antigen is not identified. The data were obtained in a study of cytomegalovirus exposure and HLA in healthy donors. The PCR made use of 60 Vbeta and 13 Jbeta primers. Assay: immunoSEQ multiplex PCR; the TCRdb copy retains only in-frame clones and omits some. The sample carries tens of thousands of clones, approximately 71% recorded once. Findings and limits, study-wide: Some TCR beta chains (164 of them) were listed as cytomegalovirus-associated.

Each donor's status was that of a healthy bone marrow donor. J lost 3 bases, V lost 4 bases, and 7 bases had no gene match. CDR3 length equals 15 residues. CDR1 and CDR2 from the germline V gene are SGHRS and YFSETQ. Input material: PBMCs. This TCR was recovered from a man in his fifties or sixties in good health and CMV-seropositive. V and J are TRBV5-1 and TRBJ1-1; the match to TRBD1 covers 9 bases. CDR3 in amino acids: CASSIGGTGHTEAFF. The CDR3 coding sequence is TGCGCCAGCAGCATAGGGGGGACAGGGCACACTGAAGCTTTCTTT. The whole variable domain, remainder taken from reference TRBV5-1 and TRBJ1-1, is KAGVTQTPRYLIKTRGQQVTLSCSPISGHRSVSWYQQTPGQGLQFLFEYFSETQRNKGNFPGRFSGRQFSNSRSEMNVSTLELGDSALYLCASSIGGTGHTEAFFGQGTRLTVV.